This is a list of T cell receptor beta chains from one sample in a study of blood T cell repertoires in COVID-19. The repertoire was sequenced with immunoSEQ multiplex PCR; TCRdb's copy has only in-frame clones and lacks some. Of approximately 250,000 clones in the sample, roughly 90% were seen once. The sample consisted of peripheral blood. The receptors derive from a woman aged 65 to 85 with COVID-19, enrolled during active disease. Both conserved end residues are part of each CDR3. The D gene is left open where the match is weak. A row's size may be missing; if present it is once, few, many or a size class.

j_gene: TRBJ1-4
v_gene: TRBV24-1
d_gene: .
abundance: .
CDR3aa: CATSDPSGGKLFF
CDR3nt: TGTGCCACCAGTGACCCGAGCGGAGGAAAACTGTTTTTT

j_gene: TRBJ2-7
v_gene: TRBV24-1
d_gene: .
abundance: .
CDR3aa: CATSDSSYEQYF
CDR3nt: TGTGCCACCAGCGACAGTTCCTACGAGCAGTACTTC

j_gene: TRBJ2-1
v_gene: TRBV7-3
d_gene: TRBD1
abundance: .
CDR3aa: CASSTTGGRGQFF
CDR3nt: TGTGCCAGCAGTACCACAGGGGGCCGCGGGCAGTTCTTC

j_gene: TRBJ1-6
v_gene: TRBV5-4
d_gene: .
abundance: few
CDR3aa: CASSLPRDTNSPLHF
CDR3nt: TGTGCCAGCAGCTTACCCCGGGACACGAATTCACCCCTCCACTTT

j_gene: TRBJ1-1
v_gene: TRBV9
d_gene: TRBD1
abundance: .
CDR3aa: CASSTGGSRPEAFF
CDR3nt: TGTGCCAGCAGTACAGGGGGCTCTAGGCCTGAAGCTTTCTTT

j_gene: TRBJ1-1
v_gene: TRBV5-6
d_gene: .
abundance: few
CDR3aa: CASSLGPGPNTEAFF
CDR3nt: TGTGCCAGCAGCTTAGGCCCAGGTCCGAACACTGAAGCTTTCTTT

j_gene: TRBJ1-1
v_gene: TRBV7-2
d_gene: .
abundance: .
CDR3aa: CASSFRGGQNTEAFF
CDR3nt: TGTGCCAGCAGCTTCCGAGGGGGACAGAACACTGAAGCTTTCTTT

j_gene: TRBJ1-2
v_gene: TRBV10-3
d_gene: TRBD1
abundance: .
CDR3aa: CAAFHRDRVDDDNGYTF
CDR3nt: TGTGCCGCATTCCACCGGGACAGGGTGGATGATGACAACGGCTACACCTTC

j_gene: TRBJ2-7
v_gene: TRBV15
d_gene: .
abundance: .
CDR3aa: CATSRDLGGQFAYEQYF
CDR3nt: TGTGCCACCAGCAGAGATCTCGGGGGGCAGTTCGCCTACGAGCAGTACTTC

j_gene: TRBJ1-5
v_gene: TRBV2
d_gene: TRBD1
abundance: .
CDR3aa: CASSGQGAMSNQPQHF
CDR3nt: TGTGCCAGCAGTGGGCAGGGGGCAATGAGCAATCAGCCCCAGCATTTT

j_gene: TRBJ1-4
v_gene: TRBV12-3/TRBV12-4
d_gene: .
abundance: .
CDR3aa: CASNGEEEKLFF
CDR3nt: TGTGCCAGCAACGGGGAGGAGGAAAAACTGTTTTTT

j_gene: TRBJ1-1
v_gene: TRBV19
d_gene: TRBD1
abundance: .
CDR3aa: CASSMFPGQGGLGTEAFF
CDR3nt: TGTGCCAGTAGTATGTTCCCGGGACAGGGAGGCCTGGGCACTGAAGCTTTCTTT

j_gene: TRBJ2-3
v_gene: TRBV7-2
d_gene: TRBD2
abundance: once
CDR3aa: CASSLETSESDTQYF
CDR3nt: TGTGCCAGCAGCTTAGAGACTAGCGAATCCGATACGCAGTATTTT

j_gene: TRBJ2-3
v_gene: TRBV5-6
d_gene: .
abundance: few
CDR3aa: CASSWGDDTQYF
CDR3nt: TGTGCCAGCAGCTGGGGGGACGATACGCAGTATTTT

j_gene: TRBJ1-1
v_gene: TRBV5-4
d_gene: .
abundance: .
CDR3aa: CASSQDRNTEAFF
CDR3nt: TGTGCCAGCAGCCAGGACAGAAACACTGAAGCTTTCTTT

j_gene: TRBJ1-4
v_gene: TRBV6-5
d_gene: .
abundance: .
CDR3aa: CASSYSGVGVNEKLFF
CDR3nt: TGTGCCAGCAGTTACTCAGGGGTCGGAGTTAATGAAAAACTGTTTTTT

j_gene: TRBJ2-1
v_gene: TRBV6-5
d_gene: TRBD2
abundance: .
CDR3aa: CASTGGGDNEQFF
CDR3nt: TGTGCCAGCACCGGGGGGGGCGACAATGAGCAGTTCTTC

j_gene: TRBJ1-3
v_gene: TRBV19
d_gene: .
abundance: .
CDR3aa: CASGGFSGNTIYF
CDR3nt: TGTGCCAGCGGGGGGTTCTCTGGAAACACCATATATTTT

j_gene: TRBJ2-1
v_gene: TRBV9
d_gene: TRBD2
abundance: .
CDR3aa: CASTPLLGGGSYNEQFF
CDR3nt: TGTGCCAGCACCCCTCTTTTGGGCGGGGGATCCTACAATGAGCAGTTCTTC

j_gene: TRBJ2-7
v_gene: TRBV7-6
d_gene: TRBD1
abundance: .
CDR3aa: CASSLAGTGNYEQYF
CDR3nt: TGTGCCAGCAGCTTAGCCGGGACAGGGAACTACGAGCAGTACTTC

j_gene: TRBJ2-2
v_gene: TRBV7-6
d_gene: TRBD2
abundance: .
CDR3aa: CASSSQPSGAGGELFF
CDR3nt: TGTGCCAGCAGCTCCCAGCCTAGCGGGGCCGGCGGGGAGCTGTTTTTT

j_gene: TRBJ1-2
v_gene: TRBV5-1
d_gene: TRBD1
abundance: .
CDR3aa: CASSLGPRDRTLYGYTF
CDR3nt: TGCGCCAGCAGCTTGGGTCCCCGGGACAGGACCCTCTATGGCTACACCTTC

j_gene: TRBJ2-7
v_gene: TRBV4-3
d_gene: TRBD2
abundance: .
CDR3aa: CASSQVAGVPYEQYF
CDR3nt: TGCGCCAGCAGCCAAGTAGCGGGGGTGCCCTACGAGCAGTACTTC

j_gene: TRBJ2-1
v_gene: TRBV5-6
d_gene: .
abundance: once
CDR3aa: CASGAQSYNEQFF
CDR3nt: TGTGCCAGCGGAGCTCAGTCCTACAATGAGCAGTTCTTC

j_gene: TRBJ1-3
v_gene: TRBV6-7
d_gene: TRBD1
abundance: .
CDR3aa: CASSYSGQGGSGNTIYF
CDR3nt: TGTGCCAGCAGTTACTCAGGACAGGGAGGCTCTGGAAACACCATATATTTT